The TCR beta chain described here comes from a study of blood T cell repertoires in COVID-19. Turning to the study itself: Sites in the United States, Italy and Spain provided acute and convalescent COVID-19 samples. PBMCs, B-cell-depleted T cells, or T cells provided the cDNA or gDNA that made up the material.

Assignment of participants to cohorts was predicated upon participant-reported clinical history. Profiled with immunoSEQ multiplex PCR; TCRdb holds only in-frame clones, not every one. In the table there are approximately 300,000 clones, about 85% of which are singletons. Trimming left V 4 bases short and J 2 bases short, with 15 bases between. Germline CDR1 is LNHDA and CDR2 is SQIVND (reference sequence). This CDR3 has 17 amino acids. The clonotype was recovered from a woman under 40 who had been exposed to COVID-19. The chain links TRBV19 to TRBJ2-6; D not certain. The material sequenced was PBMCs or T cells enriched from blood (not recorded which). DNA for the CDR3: TGTGCCAGTAGTAAAAACACCAACCCCGCTGGGGCCAACGTCCTGACTTTC. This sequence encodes CASSKNTNPAGANVLTF.